The present T cell receptor (beta chain) was sequenced within a study of blood T cells in healthy people across ages. The study's findings and limits: A strong correlation was found between TCR beta diversity and the percentage of naive T cells.

In the case of this clonotype: Its antigen remains unidentified.

The V gene's germline CDR1 is MNHEY and CDR2 SMNVEV (reference sequence). The V gene lost 6 bases and the J gene lost 8 bases, with 19 bases spanning the gap. This CDR3 spans 14 amino acids. A second roughly 6 to 11 cycle PCR used barcoded and J-beta primers. Each CDR3 protein gets one entry after TCRdb re-called the 5' RACE reads with MiXCR. The sample carries under 1,100,000 distinct CDR3 sequences, roughly 24% recorded once. The same specimen was also included in a second study, on T cells of mothers and their children.

Sample: blood. The chain is built from TRBV27 and TRBJ1-1; no clear D. The receptor's source is a girl aged 2 to 9 in good health. The CDR3 coding sequence is TGTGCCAGCAGCTTAGGTCCGGGATTTTCGGAAGCTTTCTTT. The encoded protein is CASSLGPGFSEAFF.